Listed below are T cell receptor beta chains from one sample, sequenced in a study of blood T cell repertoires in COVID-19. Measured with immunoSEQ multiplex PCR; TCRdb has only the in-frame clones, and not every one. This sample yields roughly 230,000 clones, of which 82% are seen a single time; 3% to 4% belongs to the top ten. Sample: peripheral blood. The receptor set was obtained from a woman older than 75 with acute or convalescent COVID-19. Both conserved end residues are part of each CDR3. The D gene is left open where the match is weak. A row's size may be missing; if present it is once, few, many or a size class.

D gene	V gene	J gene	clone size	CDR3 protein	CDR3 DNA
NA	TRBV9	TRBJ1-4	few	CASSVDLGPAEKLFF	TGTGCCAGCAGCGTAGATTTGGGGCCTGCTGAAAAACTGTTTTTT
TRBD2	TRBV5-4	TRBJ2-3	NA	CASSRERGGDTQYF	TGTGCCAGCAGCAGGGAGCGGGGAGGTGATACGCAGTATTTT
NA	TRBV6-5	TRBJ1-6	NA	CASSYSANSPLHF	TGTGCCAGCAGTTACTCAGCTAATTCACCCCTCCACTTT
TRBD1	TRBV30	TRBJ1-2	NA	CAWQGQGVDYGYTF	TGTGCCTGGCAGGGACAGGGGGTGGACTATGGCTACACCTTC
TRBD1	TRBV6-2/TRBV6-3	TRBJ1-1	few	CASSHRQGGTEAFF	TGTGCCAGCAGTCACAGACAGGGGGGAACTGAAGCTTTCTTT
NA	TRBV19	TRBJ2-3	NA	CASSINGDTDTQYF	TGTGCCAGTAGTATCAACGGGGATACAGATACGCAGTATTTT
NA	TRBV6-5	TRBJ1-2	once	CASTPGIYGYTF	TGTGCCAGCACTCCGGGGATCTATGGCTACACCTTC
NA	TRBV5-1	TRBJ2-7	NA	CASSFRQDEQYF	TGCGCCAGCAGCTTCAGACAGGATGAGCAGTACTTC
TRBD1	TRBV5-1	TRBJ1-1	few	CASSWKGADTEAFF	TGCGCCAGCAGCTGGAAGGGGGCGGACACTGAAGCTTTCTTT
TRBD1	TRBV5-1	TRBJ2-1	NA	CASSLPAGGTGAYNEQFF	TGCGCCAGCAGCTTACCGGCAGGGGGTACAGGGGCCTACAATGAGCAGTTCTTC
NA	TRBV12-3/TRBV12-4	TRBJ2-1	NA	CASGGYEQFF	TGTGCCAGCGGGGGGTATGAGCAGTTCTTC
TRBD1	TRBV5-5	TRBJ1-1	NA	CASSWAGTENTEAFF	TGTGCCAGCAGCTGGGCCGGGACAGAGAACACTGAAGCTTTCTTT
NA	TRBV5-1	TRBJ1-1	once	CASSLGGAGTEAFF	TGCGCCAGCAGCTTGGGGGGAGCCGGCACTGAAGCTTTCTTT
NA	TRBV3-1/TRBV3-2	TRBJ2-1	NA	CASSLKYYEQFF	TGTGCCAGCAGCCTAAAGTACTATGAGCAGTTCTTC
NA	TRBV19	TRBJ1-2	NA	CASISPPGAADYGYTF	TGTGCCAGTATTTCGCCGCCCGGCGCAGCGGACTATGGCTACACCTTC
TRBD1	TRBV5-4	TRBJ2-1	NA	CASSSGQGYNEQFF	TGTGCCAGCAGCTCGGGACAGGGCTACAATGAGCAGTTCTTC
NA	TRBV19	TRBJ2-5	NA	CASSIDRPGRGETQYF	TGTGCCAGTAGTATAGATCGGCCAGGGCGAGGCGAGACCCAGTACTTC
TRBD1	TRBV29-1	TRBJ1-1	NA	CSVDGTGGYTEAFF	TGCAGCGTCGACGGGACAGGGGGCTACACTGAAGCTTTCTTT
NA	TRBV28	TRBJ1-2	NA	CASSPGHDFYGYTF	TGTGCCAGCAGTCCCGGACATGACTTCTATGGCTACACCTTC
TRBD1	TRBV2	TRBJ2-5	NA	CASKGQAQETQYF	TGTGCCAGTAAGGGACAGGCACAAGAGACCCAGTACTTC
NA	TRBV11-3	TRBJ1-1	few	CASSIRRGSWTEAFF	TGTGCCAGCAGCATACGCAGGGGAAGTTGGACTGAAGCTTTCTTT
TRBD2	TRBV2	TRBJ2-2	once	CASKKSGGTGELFF	TGTGCCAGCAAGAAAAGCGGGGGTACCGGGGAGCTGTTTTTT
NA	TRBV7-2	TRBJ1-3	few	CASSLISDSGNTIYF	TGTGCCAGCAGCTTAATTTCAGACTCTGGAAACACCATATATTTT
TRBD1	TRBV27	TRBJ1-5	NA	CASSGQGVQPQHF	TGTGCCAGCAGTGGGCAGGGGGTTCAGCCCCAGCATTTT
NA	TRBV5-6	TRBJ1-5	NA	CASSLGGTVDQPQHF	TGTGCCAGCAGCTTGGGCGGGACGGTAGATCAGCCCCAGCATTTT
TRBD1	TRBV29-1	TRBJ2-2	NA	CSVGGQSRTGELFF	TGCAGCGTTGGGGGACAGTCTAGGACCGGGGAGCTGTTTTTT
NA	TRBV30	TRBJ1-5	NA	CAFRQSNQPQHF	TGTGCCTTTAGACAGTCGAATCAGCCCCAGCATTTT
NA	TRBV11-3	TRBJ1-1	NA	CASSLLRGIGTEAFF	TGTGCCAGCAGCCTACTAAGGGGTATTGGCACTGAAGCTTTCTTT
NA	TRBV2	TRBJ1-1	NA	CAAAPGANTEAFF	TGTGCCGCAGCTCCGGGAGCGAACACTGAAGCTTTCTTT
TRBD1	TRBV3-1/TRBV3-2	TRBJ2-7	NA	CASSPTGGTSSSYEQYF	TGTGCCAGCAGCCCGACAGGGGGCACGTCTTCCTCCTACGAGCAGTACTTC
TRBD1	TRBV27	TRBJ2-7	NA	CASSPISRTGYYEQYF	TGTGCCAGCAGCCCCATCAGCAGGACAGGCTACTACGAGCAGTACTTC
TRBD2	TRBV5-1	TRBJ2-2	NA	CASSLDPGLAGTGELFF	TGCGCCAGCAGCTTGGATCCCGGACTAGCGGGTACCGGGGAGCTGTTTTTT
NA	TRBV6-5	TRBJ1-1	NA	CASRREKDTEAFF	TGTGCCAGCAGGAGGGAGAAGGACACTGAAGCTTTCTTT
NA	TRBV24-1	TRBJ2-7	NA	CATSDTSSDEQYF	TGTGCCACCAGTGATACTAGCTCCGACGAGCAGTACTTC
NA	TRBV9	TRBJ1-1	NA	CASSPRQMNTEAFF	TGTGCCAGCAGCCCCCGACAGATGAACACTGAAGCTTTCTTT
NA	TRBV5-4	TRBJ1-1	once	CASSVDKNTEAFF	TGTGCCAGCAGCGTTGACAAGAACACTGAAGCTTTCTTT
TRBD1	TRBV28	TRBJ2-1	NA	CASSFPGQAYNEQFF	TGTGCCAGCAGTTTTCCGGGACAGGCGTACAATGAGCAGTTCTTC
TRBD1	TRBV27	TRBJ2-2	NA	CASSSRDRGTGELFF	TGTGCCAGCAGTTCGAGGGACAGGGGCACCGGGGAGCTGTTTTTT